What follows are 14 T cell receptor beta chains derived from one specimen sequenced in a study of T cell repertoires in cytomegalovirus infection. A single record per CDR3 protein comes from TCRdb applying MiXCR to the reads. The sample has 160,000 or so distinct CDR3 sequences, about a quarter seen once. Sequencing was carried out using PBMCs. These receptors originate from a human donor in good health (CMV status not recorded). Some clones in this sample may be carry-over from other donors' samples.

This clonotype occurred many times. J is TRBJ2-1 and V is TRBV7-8, with a possible D match to TRBD2 (5 bases). V lost 1 base to trimming and J lost 7 bases, with 20 bases between them. The CDR3 loop spans 17 amino acids. CDR1 and CDR2 from the germline V gene are SGHVS and FQNEAQ. CDR3 protein: CASSLGAPPRGWNEQFF. DNA for the CDR3: TGTGCCAGCAGCTTAGGAGCGCCTCCCCGAGGGTGGAATGAGCAGTTCTTC.

This clonotype has at least ten counts. This chain joins TRBV7-2 and TRBJ2-4; TRBD1 aligns across 8 bases. V was pared by 5 bases and J by 1 base, with 7 bases of the junction left unmatched. The CDR3 is made up of 16 amino acids. Per the germline V gene, CDR1 is SGHTA and CDR2 is FQGNSA. The CDR3 DNA sequence: TGTGCCAGCAGCCCCCGACAGGGGAGGGCCAAAAACATTCAGTACTTC. Protein product: CASSPRQGRAKNIQYF.

The CDR3 sequence: CASSREGGSAKNIQYF. In nucleotides, the CDR3 is TGTGCCAGCAGCCGGGAGGGCGGGAGTGCCAAAAACATTCAGTACTTC. The chain recombines TRBV6-2 or TRBV6-3 with TRBJ2-4; TRBD2 agrees at 8 bases. V shed 6 bases and J 1 base; nucleotides not matched to a gene: 8. The CDR3 runs to 16 residues. CDR1 and CDR2 from the germline V gene are MNHEY and SVGEGT.

This rearrangement joins TRBV13 to TRBJ2-5; 11 bases map to TRBD1. Germline-derived CDR1 and CDR2 are PRHDT and FYEKMQ (reference sequence). The CDR3 runs 16 residues. The V gene end was trimmed by 2 bases and the J gene end by 1 base; junction bases not matched to a gene: 3. The CDR3 coding sequence is TGTGCCAGCAGCTTAAGTGGGACAGGGGGCCAAGAGACCCAGTACTTC. Translating gives CASSLSGTGGQETQYF.

V usage is TRBV20-1 and J usage is TRBJ2-1; D not certain. The ends were cut back, 6 bases at V and 8 bases at J, with 14 bases in the middle. The CDR3 extends over 12 amino acids. Germline CDR1 reads DFQATT; CDR2 reads SNEGSKA (reference sequence). The CDR3 reads CSAPILGYEQFF. CDR3 DNA sequence: TGCAGTGCCCCGATCCTAGGTTATGAGCAGTTCTTC.

This clonotype occurred a few times. The chain links TRBV12-5 to TRBJ1-1; D possibly corresponds to TRBD1 (5 bases). Per germline, CDR1 LGHNT and CDR2 FRNRAP. Trimming stripped 4 bases from V and 5 bases from J, with 17 bases between. This CDR3 contains 15 residues. CDR3 DNA sequence: TGTGCTAGTGGTTCGATCGCGGGGGGAGGGACTGAAGCTTTCTTT. The encoded protein is CASGSIAGGGTEAFF.

In its sample, this clonotype was seen many times. This sequence joins TRBV7-9 and TRBJ2-2; 7 bases map to TRBD1. CDR1 is SEHNR and CDR2 is FQNEAQ in the germline V gene (reference sequence). The CDR3 has 16 amino acids. Losses at the gene ends were 5 bases for V and 2 bases for J; bases not matched to a gene: 8. CDR3 coding DNA: TGTGCCAGCAGCCCGCTAGGGGACAGAAACACCGGGGAGCTGTTTTTT. Amino acid sequence: CASSPLGDRNTGELFF.

This clonotype showed up just a few times. The chain is built from TRBV12-3 or TRBV12-4 and TRBJ2-7; 10 nucleotides match TRBD1. Unmatched junction bases numbered 8, after V lost 5 bases and J lost 4 bases. The CDR3 covers 15 residues. The CDR3 is CASSPRTGGRYEQYF. The CDR3 coding sequence is TGTGCCAGCAGTCCCAGGACAGGGGGGCGGTACGAGCAGTACTTC.

This chain connects TRBV2 to TRBJ2-2; 7 nucleotides match TRBD1. Germline CDR1 is SNHLY and CDR2 is FYNNEI. V shed 6 bases and J 0 bases; nucleotides not matched to a gene: 4. This CDR3 has 15 amino acids. The CDR3 loop reads CASSSDRANTGELFF. Written as DNA, the CDR3 is TGTGCCAGCAGCTCCGACAGGGCGAACACCGGGGAGCTGTTTTTT.

This clonotype was seen repeatedly, ten times or more. The gene calls are TRBV11-2 and TRBJ2-7, with D possibly TRBD2 on 6 matching bases. Germline CDR1 SGHAT, CDR2 FQNNGV. Trimming removed 4 bases at V and 3 bases at J, with 13 bases between. The CDR3 is 14 amino acids. As DNA, the CDR3 is TGTGCCAGCAGCTCGCGGGAACAGAACTACGAGCAGTACTTC. This translates into CASSSREQNYEQYF.

A single count supports this clonotype. The chain couples TRBV6-6 to TRBJ2-5, with D maybe TRBD1 (7 bases). The CDR3 totals 15 residues. Germline V lookup: CDR1 MNHNY, CDR2 SVGAGI (reference sequence). Trimming took off 3 bases at V and 6 bases at J, with 17 bases between the two ends. The CDR3: CASSYSGGSVKTQYF. The CDR3, as DNA: TGTGCCAGCAGTTATTCAGGGGGGAGCGTAAAGACCCAGTACTTC.

As for this clonotype: The junction departs from germline at one end; a sequencing error may be responsible. The chain links TRBV28 to TRBJ1-2, with a possible D match to TRBD1 (5 bases). CDR1 MDHEN and CDR2 SYDVKM come from the germline V gene. The CDR3 totals 18 residues. CDR3 protein: CASHFSGLGRIINYRYTF. Written as DNA, the CDR3 is TGTGCCAGCCACTTTTCGGGGTTGGGACGTATCATTAACTATCGCTACACCTTC.

By its share, this clonotype is medium-sized. The chain joins TRBV12-3 or TRBV12-4 to TRBJ2-2; TRBD1 is a possible D gene (5 bases). The CDR3 is 15 residues long. V lost 8 bases, J lost 2 bases, and 15 bases lay in between. This chain's CDR3 is CASAVWGSNTGELFF. CDR3 sequence (DNA): TGTGCCAGCGCGGTCTGGGGCTCCAACACCGGGGAGCTGTTTTTT.

The chain couples TRBV5-6 to TRBJ2-7; TRBD2 matches 10 bases. The CDR3 covers 15 residues. Germline V gene sequence: CDR1 SGHDT, CDR2 YYEEEE. With V trimmed by 3 bases and J by 2 bases, 5 bases remained unmatched. The CDR3 is CASSWETSGAYEQYF. CDR3 nucleotide sequence: TGTGCCAGCAGCTGGGAAACTAGCGGGGCCTACGAGCAGTACTTC. The full variable domain, its missing parts supplied by reference TRBV5-6 and TRBJ2-7, is DAGVTQSPTHLIKTRGQQVTLRCSPKSGHDTVSWYQQALGQGPQFIFQYYEEEERQRGNFPDRFSGHQFPNYSSELNVNALLLGDSALYLCASSWETSGAYEQYFGPGTRLTVT.